This entry concerns a single T cell receptor beta chain. Antigen: not known. The sample originates from a study of T cell responses to AZD1222 COVID-19 vaccine. Only in-frame clones appear in the TCRdb table, and some are missing; sequencing was by immunoSEQ multiplex PCR. The sample comprises around 160,000 clones, roughly 94% of which are singletons, and 4.5% to 5.5% rests with the top ten. General study findings and limits: Recipients of two AZD1222 doses showed rising Spike-specific TCR breadth and depth. Among vaccine-associated CD4 TCRs, coverage spanned spike, with dominance at 160-218 and 743-854. In the spike-specific TCR repertoire, nearly half reportedly target unmutated variant regions.

Trimming shortened V by 2 bases and J by 8 bases, and 15 bases separated the two germline ends. There are 14 residues in the CDR3. Germline V lookup: CDR1 MNHEY, CDR2 SVGAGI. Source: peripheral blood, taken 28 days after the second AZD1222 dose. The sequence came from an adult who received the AZD1222 COVID-19 vaccine. The chain combines TRBV6-5 with TRBJ1-2; possible D gene TRBD1, 6 bases. The CDR3 loop is CASSYNRDGYGYTF. CDR3 bases: TGTGCCAGCAGTTACAACAGGGACGGGTACGGCTACACCTTC.